The sequence of this TCR beta chain was determined in a study of OX40 agonist ivuxolimab in advanced cancers. Overall study context: Three patients, one with hepatocellular carcinoma and two with cutaneous melanoma, achieved partial responses.

Autoimmune disease history or systemic immunosuppression meant exclusion. The sampling schedule covered blood at baseline, cycle 4 day 1, and cycle 7 day 1. Assay used: immunoSEQ multiplex PCR; TCRdb lists only in-frame clones, some missing. Of around 90,000 clones listed, roughly nine tenths are singletons. V lost 4 bases and J lost 2, with 4 bases in between. The CDR3 is 12 residues long. The germline CDR1 and CDR2 sequences are SGHTA and FQGNSA. The V and J genes are TRBV7-2 and TRBJ2-3; D unresolved. This sample comprised CD4+ or CD8+ T cells sorted from blood, obtained in a trial of the OX40 agonist ivuxolimab. The receptor was derived from an adult with an advanced solid tumor such as melanoma, head and neck, liver or kidney cancer. The CDR3 nucleotides read TGTGCCAGCAGCTCCCCCACAGATACGCAGTATTTT. Residues: CASSSPTDTQYF.